This passage covers 26 T cell receptor beta chains from one sample sequenced in a study of blood T cell repertoires in COVID-19. Repertoires were generated with immunoSEQ multiplex PCR, while TCRdb's copy carries only in-frame clones and drops some. This sample has over 100,000 clones, with 86% found just once. Sequenced: peripheral blood. Every receptor here comes from a woman in her 70s with COVID-19, enrolled during active disease.

V is TRBV18 and J is TRBJ1-1; D uncertain. CDR3 length equals 15 residues. CDR1 is KGHSH and CDR2 is LQKENI in the germline V gene. Trimming left V 2 bases short and J 1 base short, with 11 bases between. The CDR3 DNA sequence: TGTGCCAGCTCACCAGGCGCGGGCCGGAACACTGAAGCTTTCTTT. Translated: CASSPGAGRNTEAFF.

This clone appeared once. V gene TRBV10-3 combines with J gene TRBJ1-5; TRBD1 might be the D (6 bases). Germline V gene lookup returns CDR1 ENHRY and CDR2 SYGVKD. This CDR3 has 16 residues. The germline V and J ends were trimmed by 4 bases and 2 bases, with 15 bases remaining between them. CDR3: CAISGEGGDGNQPQHF. The CDR3 DNA follows: TGTGCCATCAGTGGGGAGGGGGGAGATGGCAATCAGCCCCAGCATTTT.

The rearrangement joins TRBV24-1 to TRBJ2-1; TRBD1 aligns across 9 bases. This CDR3 is built from 13 residues. Losses at the gene ends were 10 bases for V and 9 bases for J; bases not matched to a gene: 9. Germline CDR1 is KGHDR and CDR2 is SFDVKD. The CDR3 loop is CATSTGGWSEQFF. In DNA, the CDR3 is TGTGCCACTTCGACAGGGGGGTGGTCTGAGCAGTTCTTC.

The rearrangement links TRBV13 to TRBJ1-3; D is ambiguous. This CDR3 contains 15 residues. V was pared by 4 bases and J by 0 bases, with 10 bases between. CDR1 and CDR2 (germline): PRHDT, FYEKMQ (reference sequence). CDR3 residues: CASSYGPRSGNTIYF. CDR3 nucleotides: TGTGCCAGCAGCTATGGCCCCCGCTCTGGAAACACCATATATTTT.

In this sample, this clone turned up a few times. The chain joins TRBV7-8 to TRBJ2-1, with TRBD2 as a possible D gene (5 bases). The CDR3 length is 14 residues. From germline, CDR1 is SGHVS and CDR2 FQNEAQ. Trimming cost V 0 bases and J 7 bases, with 10 bases left between them. This CDR3 reads CASSLAGRVNEQFF. The CDR3 DNA sequence: TGTGCCAGCAGCTTAGCGGGGAGAGTGAATGAGCAGTTCTTC.

This chain links TRBV7-8 with TRBJ2-1; 7 bases map to TRBD1. V gave up 5 bases and J gave up 4 bases; unmatched junction bases: 8. The CDR3 extends over 15 amino acids. From germline, CDR1 is SGHVS and CDR2 FQNEAQ. The CDR3 sequence: CASSHGTVEYNEQFF. CDR3 nucleotide sequence: TGTGCCAGCAGCCACGGGACAGTGGAGTACAATGAGCAGTTCTTC.

The gene calls are TRBV3-1 (or the pseudogene TRBV3-2) and TRBJ1-5, with D perhaps matching TRBD1 (5 bases). Germline loops: CDR1 LGHDT, CDR2 YNNKEL (reference sequence). The CDR3 length is 13 residues. The ends were cut back, 4 bases at V and 8 bases at J, with 12 bases in the middle. CDR3 sequence: CASSPPGGEPQHF. CDR3 sequence (DNA): TGTGCCAGCAGCCCTCCCGGAGGGGAGCCCCAGCATTTT.

The V gene is TRBV19, the J gene TRBJ2-2, with D possibly matching TRBD2 (5 bases). The CDR3 has 14 amino acids. The germline CDR1 and CDR2 sequences are LNHDA and SQIVND (reference sequence). With 3 bases removed from V and 6 bases from J, the gap between germline ends came to 11 bases. The CDR3 coding sequence is TGTGCCAGTAGTATGGTGAGGGTTGCCGGGGAGCTGTTTTTT. It codes for CASSMVRVAGELFF.

V and J are TRBV7-9 and TRBJ2-3; 8 bases align to TRBD1. Germline trimming cut 5 bases from V and 1 base from J; bases unmatched to any gene: 5. Per the germline V gene, CDR1 is SEHNR and CDR2 is FQNEAQ (reference sequence). The CDR3 runs 15 residues. The chain's CDR3 is CASSRYRGGTDTQYF. CDR3 nucleotide sequence: TGTGCCAGCAGCCGCTACAGGGGGGGCACAGATACGCAGTATTTT.

This chain joins TRBV5-6 and TRBJ1-1; the D gene is possibly TRBD1 (6 bases). This CDR3 has 13 residues. V was shortened by 0 bases and J by 7 bases, with 10 bases between the two germline ends. Germline-derived CDR1 and CDR2 are SGHDT and YYEEEE. The CDR3 region has the DNA TGTGCCAGCAGCTTGGTGGGGGCGGATGAAGCTTTCTTT. It specifies CASSLVGADEAFF.

The genes are TRBV7-9 and TRBJ1-1; D call uncertain. V lost 3 bases, J lost 7 bases, and 9 bases lay in between. Germline CDR1 reads SEHNR; CDR2 reads FQNEAQ (reference sequence). The CDR3 runs 12 residues. For the CDR3, the DNA is TGTGCCAGCAGCTTCGAGGGAAATGAAGCTTTCTTT. Residues: CASSFEGNEAFF.

The rearrangement uses TRBV11-2 and TRBJ1-3; D remains unclear. Trimming shortened V by 4 bases and J by 4 bases, and 14 bases separated the two germline ends. Per germline, CDR1 SGHAT and CDR2 FQNNGV. The CDR3 runs to 15 residues. CDR3 DNA sequence: TGTGCCAGCAGCTCACCTGGGAGGGCAGGAAACACCATATATTTT. Translation gives CASSSPGRAGNTIYF.

The chain links TRBV3-1 (or the pseudogene TRBV3-2) to TRBJ1-6; maybe TRBD1 (5 bases). Germline V gene data show CDR1 as LGHDT and CDR2 as YNNKEL (reference sequence). The germline V and J ends were trimmed by 3 bases and 6 bases, with 9 bases remaining between them. The CDR3 sequence is 14 residues long. Here the CDR3 reads CASSQSGGNSPLHF. The CDR3 region has the DNA TGTGCCAGCAGCCAGTCGGGGGGTAATTCACCCCTCCACTTT.

V usage is TRBV5-1 and J usage is TRBJ2-7; 8 bases align to TRBD1. The trim removed 1 base at V and 4 bases at J, leaving 13 bases unmatched. Looked up from germline, CDR1 is SGHRS and CDR2 is YFSETQ. This CDR3 spans 17 amino acids. This CDR3 is CASSLLHMTGAGYEQYF. In DNA, the CDR3 is TGCGCCAGCAGCTTGTTACACATGACAGGGGCTGGATACGAGCAGTACTTC.

This sequence joins TRBV7-9 and TRBJ1-4; D call uncertain. CDR1 and CDR2 (germline): SEHNR, FQNEAQ (reference sequence). This CDR3 spans 12 amino acids. The ends were cut back, 6 bases at V and 8 bases at J, with 10 bases in the middle. CDR3 sequence (DNA): TGTGCCAGCAGTACCTTAGTCGAAAAACTGTTTTTT. Amino acid sequence: CASSTLVEKLFF.

V and J are TRBV5-1 and TRBJ2-1; TRBD1 matches at 9 bases. Germline assignment: CDR1 SGHRS and CDR2 YFSETQ. V lost 0 bases, J lost 6 bases, and 4 bases stayed unmatched. The CDR3 loop spans 15 amino acids. CDR3: CASSLDRGHVNEQFF. The CDR3 region has the DNA TGCGCCAGCAGCTTGGACAGGGGGCACGTCAATGAGCAGTTCTTC.

This sequence joins TRBV5-5 and TRBJ2-3; 12 bases agree with TRBD2. CDR3 length equals 16 residues. V was clipped by 0 bases and J by 1 base; unmatched bases: 0. Germline CDR1 is SGHKS and CDR2 is YYEKEE (reference sequence). CDR3 region: CASSLGTSGGTDTQYF. In nucleotides, the CDR3 is TGTGCCAGCAGCTTGGGGACTAGCGGGGGCACAGATACGCAGTATTTT. The variable domain in full, completed from reference TRBV5-5 and TRBJ2-3, reads DAGVTQSPTHLIKTRGQQVTLRCSPISGHKSVSWYQQVLGQGPQFIFQYYEKEERGRGNFPDRFSARQFPNYSSELNVNALLLGDSALYLCASSLGTSGGTDTQYFGPGTRLTVL.

This sequence joins TRBV28 and TRBJ2-7, with 10 bases lining up with TRBD1. The CDR3 length is 17 residues. Germline lookup yields CDR1 MDHEN and CDR2 SYDVKM. The J segment lost 7 bases and the V segment lost 5 bases, leaving 17 bases of the junction unmatched. The CDR3 DNA is TGTGCCAGCAGTCCTCCGGACAGGGGGGCCCAGGTGTGGGAGCAGTACTTC. This translates into CASSPPDRGAQVWEQYF.

This clone was seen a handful of times. Given a much more abundant clone one base away, this may be a read error. Other DNA sequences in the sample encode the same CDR3. V gene TRBV29-1 combines with J gene TRBJ2-5; D perhaps matches TRBD2 (6 bases). The germline gives CDR1 SQVTM, CDR2 ANQGSEA. The CDR3 covers 14 residues. Trimming took 6 bases from V and 4 from J, leaving 18 bases between them. CDR3 nucleotides: TGCAGCGTGGGGGGACCGGGTGGGGGAGAGACCCAGTACTTC. This encodes CSVGGPGGGETQYF.

This clone was picked up one time. This chain uses TRBV27 with TRBJ2-3; 8 bases align to TRBD2. This CDR3 region has 16 residues. The J segment lost 4 bases and the V segment lost 3 bases, leaving 9 bases of the junction unmatched. Per the germline V gene, CDR1 is MNHEY and CDR2 is SMNVEV (reference sequence). The CDR3 region has the DNA TGTGCCAGCAGTTTTAGGCGGGGGGTTAACGCAGATACGCAGTATTTT. Translation: CASSFRRGVNADTQYF.

V is TRBV15 and J is TRBJ2-3, with TRBD2 as a possible D gene (5 bases). V was cut by 3 bases and J by 0 bases, with 16 bases left in between. The CDR3 spans 17 residues. The germline gives CDR1 LNHNV, CDR2 YYDKDF (reference sequence). The chain's CDR3 is CATSRLLLDSSTDTQYF. CDR3 in DNA: TGTGCCACCAGCAGGCTTTTACTAGACTCTAGCACAGATACGCAGTATTTT.

The gene calls are TRBV28 and TRBJ1-2, with D maybe TRBD1 (5 bases). V was trimmed by 4 bases and J by 5 bases, leaving 14 bases between them. In germline, CDR1 is MDHEN, CDR2 SYDVKM. The CDR3 is 14 amino acids. The CDR3 spells CASSSPQGPYGYTF. CDR3 DNA sequence: TGTGCCAGCAGTTCCCCTCAGGGTCCGTATGGCTACACCTTC.

The chain recombines TRBV19 with TRBJ2-7; perhaps TRBD1 as D (5 bases). CDR3 length: 14 residues. Germline assignment: CDR1 LNHDA and CDR2 SQIVND (reference sequence). Trimming removed 3 bases at V and 4 bases at J, with 13 bases between. CDR3 nucleotide sequence: TGTGCCAGTAGTATTGGCAGGGCAGCTTACGAGCAGTACTTC. Its protein is CASSIGRAAYEQYF.

This clone occurred a few times. The V and J genes are TRBV11-2 and TRBJ1-4; no reliable D call. With 1 base removed from V and 5 bases from J, the gap between germline ends came to 8 bases. The CDR3 extends over 14 amino acids. Germline CDR1 and CDR2: SGHAT and FQNNGV. Written as DNA, the CDR3 is TGTGCCAGCAGCTTAGTGCAGGTCAATGAAAAACTGTTTTTT. This encodes CASSLVQVNEKLFF. The full variable domain, rest sourced from reference TRBV11-2 and TRBJ1-4, is EAGVAQSPRYKIIEKRQSVAFWCNPISGHATLYWYQQILGQGPKLLIQFQNNGVVDDSQLPKDRFSAERLKGVDSTLKIQPAKLEDSAVYLCASSLVQVNEKLFFGSGTQLSVL.

The genes are TRBV11-2 and TRBJ1-2; unclear D gene. V was pared by 5 bases and J by 6 bases, with 13 bases between. This CDR3 is built from 13 residues. In germline, CDR1 is SGHAT, CDR2 FQNNGV. The CDR3 DNA follows: TGTGCCAGCAGCGCCCGACTCGAGAATGGCTACACCTTC. Its translation is CASSARLENGYTF.

The chain joins TRBV7-3 to TRBJ1-5; D perhaps matches TRBD1 (5 bases). CDR1 is SGHTA and CDR2 is FQGTGA in the germline V gene. V was clipped by 6 bases and J by 5 bases, with 14 bases between them. There are 14 residues in the CDR3. This CDR3 reads CASSFSGTDQPQHF. CDR3 nucleotide sequence: TGTGCCAGCAGTTTCTCCGGGACTGATCAGCCCCAGCATTTT.